This T cell receptor (beta chain) was sequenced during a study of cytomegalovirus exposure and HLA in healthy donors. The PCR used 60 Vbeta and 13 Jbeta primers. Generated by immunoSEQ multiplex PCR, the TCRdb table keeps only in-frame clones and is missing some. The sample shows about 140,000 clones, 70% to 85% of them seen only once. The CDR3 spans 16 residues. Trimming pared 1 base from V and 7 bases from J, leaving 19 bases between. CDR1 is LGHNA and CDR2 is YSLEER in the germline V gene. Findings and caveats of the study: Apart from CMV serostatus, no immune exposure information was available. Relative to the roughly 640-donor mean, N-insertions were reportedly fewer in an Asian-associated ancestry cluster in a later analysis.

As concerns this clone: Its target is unknown.

This chain connects TRBV4-3 to TRBJ1-2, with D perhaps TRBD1 (5 bases). This TCR came from a woman aged 40 to 49 in good health and CMV-seronegative. Sequenced: PBMCs. The CDR3 nucleotides read TGCGCCAGCAGCCAAGGTCAGGGTAAGCCTCTATTTGGCTACACCTTC. Translated, it gives CASSQGQGKPLFGYTF.